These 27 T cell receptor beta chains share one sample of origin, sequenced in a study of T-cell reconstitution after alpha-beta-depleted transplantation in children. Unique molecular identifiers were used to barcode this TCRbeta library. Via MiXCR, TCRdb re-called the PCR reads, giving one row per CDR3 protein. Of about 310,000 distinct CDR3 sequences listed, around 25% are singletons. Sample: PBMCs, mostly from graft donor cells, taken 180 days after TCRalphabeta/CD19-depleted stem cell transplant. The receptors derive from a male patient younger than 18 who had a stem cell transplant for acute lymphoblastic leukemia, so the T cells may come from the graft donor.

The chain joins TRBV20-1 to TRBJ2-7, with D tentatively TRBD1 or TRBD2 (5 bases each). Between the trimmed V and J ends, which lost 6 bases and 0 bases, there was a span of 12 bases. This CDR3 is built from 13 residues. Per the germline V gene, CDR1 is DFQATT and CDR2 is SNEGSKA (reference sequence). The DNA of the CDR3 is TGCAGTGCATTGGGACGGGGCTCCTACGAGCAGTACTTC. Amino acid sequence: CSALGRGSYEQYF.

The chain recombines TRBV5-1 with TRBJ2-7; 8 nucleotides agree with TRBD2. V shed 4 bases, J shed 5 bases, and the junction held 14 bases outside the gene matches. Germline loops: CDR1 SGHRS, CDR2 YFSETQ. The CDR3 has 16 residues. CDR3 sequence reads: CASSGSGSNKGHEQYF. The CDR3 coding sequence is TGCGCCAGCAGCGGGAGCGGGAGTAACAAGGGCCACGAGCAGTACTTC.

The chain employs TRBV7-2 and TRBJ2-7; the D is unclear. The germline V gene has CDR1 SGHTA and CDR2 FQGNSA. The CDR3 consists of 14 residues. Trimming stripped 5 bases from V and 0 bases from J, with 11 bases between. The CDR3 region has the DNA TGTGCCAGCAGCCCGCAATGGAGCTCCTACGAGCAGTACTTC. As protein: CASSPQWSSYEQYF.

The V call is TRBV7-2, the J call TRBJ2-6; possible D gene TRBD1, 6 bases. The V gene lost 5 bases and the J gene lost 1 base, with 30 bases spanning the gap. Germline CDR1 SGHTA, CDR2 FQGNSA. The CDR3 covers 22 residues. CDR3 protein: CASSNTAFSDRRGMSGANVLTF. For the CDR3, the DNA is TGTGCCAGCAGCAACACCGCCTTTTCGGACAGAAGGGGAATGTCTGGGGCCAACGTCCTGACTTTC.

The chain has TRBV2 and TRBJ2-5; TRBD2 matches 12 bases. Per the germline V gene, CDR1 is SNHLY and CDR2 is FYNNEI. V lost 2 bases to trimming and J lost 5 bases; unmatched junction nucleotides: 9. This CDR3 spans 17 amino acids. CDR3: CASSERGTSGPPETQYF. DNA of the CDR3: TGTGCCAGCAGTGAAAGGGGGACTAGCGGGCCCCCGGAGACCCAGTACTTC.

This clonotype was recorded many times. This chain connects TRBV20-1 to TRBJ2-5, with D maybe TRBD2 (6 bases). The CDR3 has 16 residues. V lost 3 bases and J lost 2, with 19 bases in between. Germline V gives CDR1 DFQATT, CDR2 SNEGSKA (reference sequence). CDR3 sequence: CSARRGRTSSQETQYF. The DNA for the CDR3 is TGCAGTGCTAGGAGGGGCCGAACTAGCAGTCAAGAGACCCAGTACTTC.

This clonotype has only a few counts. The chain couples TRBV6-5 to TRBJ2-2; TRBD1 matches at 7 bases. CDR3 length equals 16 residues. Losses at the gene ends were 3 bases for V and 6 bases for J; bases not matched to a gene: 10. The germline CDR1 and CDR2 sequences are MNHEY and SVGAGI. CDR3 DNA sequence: TGTGCCAGCAGTTATTCGGAACAGGGGTTCGCCGGGGAGCTGTTTTTT. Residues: CASSYSEQGFAGELFF.

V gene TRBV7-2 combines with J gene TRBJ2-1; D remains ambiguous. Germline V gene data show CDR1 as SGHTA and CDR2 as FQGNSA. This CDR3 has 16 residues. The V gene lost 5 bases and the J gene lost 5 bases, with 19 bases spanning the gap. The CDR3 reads CASSPYLDPPHNEQFF. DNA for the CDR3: TGTGCCAGCAGCCCGTACCTGGATCCCCCTCACAATGAGCAGTTCTTC.

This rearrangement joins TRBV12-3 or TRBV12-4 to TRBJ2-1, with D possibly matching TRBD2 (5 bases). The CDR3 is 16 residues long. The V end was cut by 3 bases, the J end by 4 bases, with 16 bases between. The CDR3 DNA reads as TGTGCCAGCAGTTTTTCGAGGGAGCCACCGTACAATGAGCAGTTCTTC. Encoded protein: CASSFSREPPYNEQFF.

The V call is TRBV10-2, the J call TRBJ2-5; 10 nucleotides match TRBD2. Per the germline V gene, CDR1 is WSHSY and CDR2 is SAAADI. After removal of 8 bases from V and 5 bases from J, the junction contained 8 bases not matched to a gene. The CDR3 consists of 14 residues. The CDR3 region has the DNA TGCGCCAGCGCTCTAGCGGGAGCCTACGAGACCCAGTACTTC. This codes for CASALAGAYETQYF.

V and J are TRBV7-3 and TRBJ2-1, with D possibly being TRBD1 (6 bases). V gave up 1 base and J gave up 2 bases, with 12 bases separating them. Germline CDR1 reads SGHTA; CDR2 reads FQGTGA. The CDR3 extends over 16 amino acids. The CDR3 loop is CASSLRFQGTYNEQFF. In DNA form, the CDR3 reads TGTGCCAGCAGCTTAAGGTTCCAGGGGACCTACAATGAGCAGTTCTTC.

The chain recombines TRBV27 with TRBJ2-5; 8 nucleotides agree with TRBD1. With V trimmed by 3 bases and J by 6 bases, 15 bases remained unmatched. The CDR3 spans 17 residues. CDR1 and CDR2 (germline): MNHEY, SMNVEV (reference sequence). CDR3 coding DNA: TGTGCCAGCAGTTTGAGGTCCCAGGGGGCGGTTCTGAAGACCCAGTACTTC. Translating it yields CASSLRSQGAVLKTQYF.

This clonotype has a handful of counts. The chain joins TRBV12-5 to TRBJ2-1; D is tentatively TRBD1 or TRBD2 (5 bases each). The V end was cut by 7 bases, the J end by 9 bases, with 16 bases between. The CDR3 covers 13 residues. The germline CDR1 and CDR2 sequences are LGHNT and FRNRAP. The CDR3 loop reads CASVVPVGVEQFF. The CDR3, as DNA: TGTGCTAGTGTGGTCCCGGTGGGGGTTGAGCAGTTCTTC.

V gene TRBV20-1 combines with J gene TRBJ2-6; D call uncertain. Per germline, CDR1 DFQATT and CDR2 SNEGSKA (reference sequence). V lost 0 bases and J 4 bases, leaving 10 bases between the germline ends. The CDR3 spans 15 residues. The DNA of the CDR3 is TGCAGTGCTAGAGATGCCCTGCGCGGGGCCAACGTCCTGACTTTC. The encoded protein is CSARDALRGANVLTF.

The CDR3 DNA reads TGTGCCAGCAGTCCCCCTAACTACGAGCAGTACTTC. Translation: CASSPPNYEQYF. The V call is TRBV12-3 or TRBV12-4, the J call TRBJ2-7; D not certain. This CDR3 region has 12 residues. The ends were cut back, 5 bases at V and 3 bases at J, with 8 bases in the middle.

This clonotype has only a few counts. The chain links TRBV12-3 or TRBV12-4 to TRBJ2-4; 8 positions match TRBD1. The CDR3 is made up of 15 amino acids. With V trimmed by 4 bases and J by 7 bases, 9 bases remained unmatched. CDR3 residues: CASSYRTGTRNIQYF. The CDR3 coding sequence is TGTGCCAGCAGTTACCGGACAGGGACGAGGAACATTCAGTACTTC.

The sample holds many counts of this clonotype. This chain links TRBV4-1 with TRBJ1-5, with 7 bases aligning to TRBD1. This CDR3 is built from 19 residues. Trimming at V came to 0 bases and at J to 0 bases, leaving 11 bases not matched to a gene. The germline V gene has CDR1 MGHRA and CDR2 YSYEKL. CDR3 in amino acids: CASSQDLARDRDSNQPQHF. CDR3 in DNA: TGCGCCAGCAGCCAAGATCTCGCCCGGGACAGAGATAGCAATCAGCCCCAGCATTTT.

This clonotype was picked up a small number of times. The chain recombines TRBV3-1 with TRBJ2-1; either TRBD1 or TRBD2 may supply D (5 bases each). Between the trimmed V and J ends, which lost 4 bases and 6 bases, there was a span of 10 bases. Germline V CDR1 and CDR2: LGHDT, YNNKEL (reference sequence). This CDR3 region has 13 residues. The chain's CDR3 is CASSRGRSNEQFF. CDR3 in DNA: TGTGCCAGCAGCCGGGGACGGAGCAATGAGCAGTTCTTC.

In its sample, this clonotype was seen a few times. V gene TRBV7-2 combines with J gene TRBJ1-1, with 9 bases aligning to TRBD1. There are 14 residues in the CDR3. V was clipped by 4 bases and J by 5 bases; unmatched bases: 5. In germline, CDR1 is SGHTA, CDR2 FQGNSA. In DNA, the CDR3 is TGTGCCAGCAGCTCACAGGGGGCGGTGACTGAAGCTTTCTTT. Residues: CASSSQGAVTEAFF.

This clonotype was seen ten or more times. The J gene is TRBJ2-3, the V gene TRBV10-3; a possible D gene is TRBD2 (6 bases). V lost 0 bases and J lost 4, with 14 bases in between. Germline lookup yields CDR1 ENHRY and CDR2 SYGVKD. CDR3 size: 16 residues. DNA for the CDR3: TGTGCCATCAGTGAGTCCCGGGGAGGTGCGGCAGATACGCAGTATTTT. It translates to CAISESRGGAADTQYF.

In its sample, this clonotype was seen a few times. CDR3 nucleotides: TGCGCCAGCAGCCCGGGCAGGGGCCTTAGCTCCTACGAGCAGTACTTC. Translating gives CASSPGRGLSSYEQYF. The V and J genes are TRBV5-1 and TRBJ2-7, with D perhaps TRBD1 (6 bases). The CDR3 has 16 residues. CDR1 SGHRS and CDR2 YFSETQ come from the germline V gene. V was pared by 4 bases and J by 0 bases, with 17 bases between.

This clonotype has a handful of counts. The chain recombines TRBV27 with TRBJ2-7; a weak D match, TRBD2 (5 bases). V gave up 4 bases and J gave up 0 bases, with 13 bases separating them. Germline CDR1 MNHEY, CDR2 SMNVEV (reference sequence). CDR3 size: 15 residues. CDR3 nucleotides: TGTGCCAGCAGTTCCCTCATTAGCGACTCCTACGAGCAGTACTTC. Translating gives CASSSLISDSYEQYF.

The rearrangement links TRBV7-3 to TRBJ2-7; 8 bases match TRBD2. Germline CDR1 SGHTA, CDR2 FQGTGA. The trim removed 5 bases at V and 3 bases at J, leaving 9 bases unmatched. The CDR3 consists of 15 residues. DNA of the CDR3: TGTGCCAGCAGCCATACAGCGGGAGAGATCTACGAGCAGTACTTC. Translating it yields CASSHTAGEIYEQYF.

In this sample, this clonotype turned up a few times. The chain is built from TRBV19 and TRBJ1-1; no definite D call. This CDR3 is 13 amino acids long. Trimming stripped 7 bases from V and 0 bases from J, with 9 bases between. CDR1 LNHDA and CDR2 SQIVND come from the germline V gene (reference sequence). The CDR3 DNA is TGTGCCAGTACCCTGGCGGTGAACACTGAAGCTTTCTTT. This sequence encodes CASTLAVNTEAFF.

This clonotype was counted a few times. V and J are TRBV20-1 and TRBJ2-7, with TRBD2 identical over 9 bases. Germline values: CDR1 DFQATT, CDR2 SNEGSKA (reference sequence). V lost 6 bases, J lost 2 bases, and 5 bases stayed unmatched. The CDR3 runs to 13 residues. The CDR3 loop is CSAPGLATYEQYF. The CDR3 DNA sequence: TGCAGTGCCCCGGGACTAGCAACCTACGAGCAGTACTTC.

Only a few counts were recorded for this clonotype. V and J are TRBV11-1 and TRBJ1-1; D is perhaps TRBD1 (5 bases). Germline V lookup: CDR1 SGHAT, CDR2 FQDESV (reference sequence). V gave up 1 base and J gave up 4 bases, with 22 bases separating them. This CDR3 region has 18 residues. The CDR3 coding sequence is TGTGCCAGCAGCTTAGGGGCTAGACAACGGACCCAGGGCACTGAAGCTTTCTTT. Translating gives CASSLGARQRTQGTEAFF.

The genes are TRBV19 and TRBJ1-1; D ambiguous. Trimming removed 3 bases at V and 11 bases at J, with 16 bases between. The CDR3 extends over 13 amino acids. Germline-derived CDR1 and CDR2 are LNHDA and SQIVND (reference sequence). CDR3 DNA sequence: TGTGCCAGTAGTATCATGCGCGGGGTGGAGGCTTTCTTT. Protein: CASSIMRGVEAFF.